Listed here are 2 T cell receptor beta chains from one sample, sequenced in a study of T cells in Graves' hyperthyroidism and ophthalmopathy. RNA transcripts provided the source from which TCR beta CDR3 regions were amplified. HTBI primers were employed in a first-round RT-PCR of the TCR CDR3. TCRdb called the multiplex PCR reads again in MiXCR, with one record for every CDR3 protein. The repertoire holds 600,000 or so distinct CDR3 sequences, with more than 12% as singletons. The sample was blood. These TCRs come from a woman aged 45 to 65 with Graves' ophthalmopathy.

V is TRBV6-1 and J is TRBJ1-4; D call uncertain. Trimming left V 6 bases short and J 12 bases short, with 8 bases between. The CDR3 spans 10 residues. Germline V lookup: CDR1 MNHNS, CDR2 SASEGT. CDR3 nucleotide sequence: TGTGCCAGCAGGAGTTTGGAACTGTTTTTT. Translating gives CASRSLELFF.

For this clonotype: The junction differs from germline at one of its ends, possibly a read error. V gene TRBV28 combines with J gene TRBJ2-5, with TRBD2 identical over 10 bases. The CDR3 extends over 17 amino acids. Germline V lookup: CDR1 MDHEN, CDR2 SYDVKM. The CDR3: CASSTGLAYSYQGTQYF. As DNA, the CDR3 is TGTGCCAGCAGTACGGGACTAGCGTACAGTTACCAAGGGACCCAGTACTTC.